A single sample gave rise to the 20 T cell receptor beta chains below, sequenced in a study of T cell changes during pregnancy in multiple sclerosis. Sequencing was performed with immunoSEQ multiplex PCR; in TCRdb, only in-frame clones are kept and a portion is missing. The sample holds some 69,000 clones, about 92% seen once. The starting material was peripheral blood, obtained in the second trimester of pregnancy. These receptors were obtained from a female donor in good health, enrolled as a control in a pregnancy study.

The table lists this clone with a count of one. This chain connects TRBV30 to TRBJ1-1, with TRBD1 matching 7 bases. The CDR3 extends over 11 amino acids. Trimming took 7 bases from V and 6 from J; bases not matched to a gene: 5. Germline V lookup: CDR1 GTSNPN, CDR2 SVGIG (reference sequence). DNA of the CDR3: TGTGCCTTGACAGGGCTGGCTGAAGCTTTCTTT. Encoded protein: CALTGLAEAFF.

V and J are TRBV6-4 and TRBJ2-3, with 9 positions matching TRBD2. The V gene end was trimmed by 2 bases and the J gene end by 4 bases; junction bases not matched to a gene: 4. This CDR3 has 15 amino acids. Germline CDR1 and CDR2: MRHNA and SNTAGT. CDR3 DNA: TGTGCCAGCAGTGACGGGGAGCGGGAGGCAGATACGCAGTATTTT. This codes for CASSDGEREADTQYF.

V is TRBV5-1 and J is TRBJ2-1; 7 bases fit TRBD2. CDR1 SGHRS and CDR2 YFSETQ come from the germline V gene. The ends lost 3 bases at V and 7 bases at J; junction bases unmatched: 7. The CDR3 runs 14 residues. This chain's CDR3 is CASSSLGLENEQFF. The DNA for the CDR3 is TGCGCCAGCAGCTCCCTAGGACTAGAAAATGAGCAGTTCTTC.

The chain couples TRBV5-1 to TRBJ2-7; D is undetermined. This CDR3 region has 12 residues. The germline CDR1 and CDR2 sequences are SGHRS and YFSETQ. The V gene lost 4 bases and the J gene lost 5 bases, with 10 bases spanning the gap. CDR3 DNA sequence: TGCGCCAGCAGCAGCCAATTTAACGAGCAGTACTTC. Amino acids: CASSSQFNEQYF.

This chain connects TRBV28 to TRBJ1-5; the D is unclear. Germline V gives CDR1 MDHEN, CDR2 SYDVKM. V lost 1 base, J lost 4 bases, and 8 bases lay in between. CDR3 size: 14 residues. The CDR3 sequence: CASSLLPGNQPQHF. As DNA, the CDR3 is TGTGCCAGCAGTTTATTACCCGGGAATCAGCCCCAGCATTTT.

The genes are TRBV7-6 and TRBJ2-5; D is ambiguous. V was shortened by 0 bases and J by 0 bases, with 2 bases between the two germline ends. The CDR3 runs to 13 residues. Looked up from germline, CDR1 is SGHVS and CDR2 is FNYEAQ. The CDR3 DNA sequence: TGTGCCAGCAGCTTAGCCAACCAAGAGACCCAGTACTTC. This sequence encodes CASSLANQETQYF.

The chain's CDR3 is CASSPPDGGDQETQYF. The CDR3 DNA follows: TGTGCCAGCAGCCCCCCCGACGGGGGGGACCAAGAGACCCAGTACTTC. The rearrangement uses TRBV11-2 and TRBJ2-5, with TRBD2 identical over 8 bases. The ends lost 5 bases at V and 0 bases at J; junction bases unmatched: 8. The length of the CDR3 is 16 residues. The germline gives CDR1 SGHAT, CDR2 FQNNGV.

The chain links TRBV7-6 to TRBJ1-2, with 9 bases matching TRBD1. The germline gives CDR1 SGHVS, CDR2 FNYEAQ. The CDR3 covers 15 residues. The ends lost 5 bases at V and 2 bases at J; junction bases unmatched: 6. The CDR3 is CASSAGQGENYGYTF. The CDR3 DNA is TGTGCCAGCAGCGCGGGACAGGGTGAGAACTATGGCTACACCTTC.

J is TRBJ2-7 and V is TRBV4-1; TRBD1 is a possible D gene (6 bases). The CDR3 is 13 residues long. Germline CDR1 reads MGHRA; CDR2 reads YSYEKL. Trimming removed 3 bases from V and 4 bases from J, with 10 bases in between. Written as DNA, the CDR3 is TGCGCCAGCAGCCATGAACAGGGATACGAGCAGTACTTC. It is translated as CASSHEQGYEQYF.

The V and J genes are TRBV5-1 and TRBJ1-1, with TRBD1 identical over 7 bases. Losses at the gene ends were 4 bases for V and 6 bases for J; bases not matched to a gene: 3. This CDR3 has 12 residues. In germline, CDR1 is SGHRS, CDR2 YFSETQ. The CDR3 DNA follows: TGCGCCAGCAGCCTGCAGGGGGCTGAAGCTTTCTTT. Its translation is CASSLQGAEAFF.

The chain uses TRBV5-5 and TRBJ2-5, with TRBD2 identical over 7 bases. The germline CDR1 and CDR2 sequences are SGHKS and YYEKEE (reference sequence). This CDR3 has 15 residues. The V segment lost 2 bases and the J segment 0 bases; nucleotides outside the gene matches: 4. The CDR3 DNA follows: TGTGCCAGCAGCTTAGCGGGAATGTACCAAGAGACCCAGTACTTC. This codes for CASSLAGMYQETQYF.

As concerns this clone: This CDR3 is also generated by other DNA sequences in the sample. This rearrangement joins TRBV9 to TRBJ1-2; D remains unclear. The germline gives CDR1 SGDLS, CDR2 YYNGEE. The CDR3 loop spans 14 amino acids. V was shortened by 0 bases and J by 4 bases, with 10 bases between the two germline ends. CDR3 in amino acids: CASSVVAGGYGYTF. CDR3 nucleotides: TGTGCCAGCAGCGTAGTCGCGGGAGGCTATGGCTACACCTTC.

The chain is built from TRBV11-2 and TRBJ1-2; D unclear. Germline lookup yields CDR1 SGHAT and CDR2 FQNNGV. There are 12 residues in the CDR3. V was clipped by 4 bases and J by 2 bases, with 5 bases between them. CDR3 DNA sequence: TGTGCCAGCAGCTCCTACAACTATGGCTACACCTTC. Its protein is CASSSYNYGYTF.

This clone was observed a few times. Other DNA sequences from this sample encode an identical CDR3 as well. The V and J genes are TRBV15 and TRBJ1-4, with 9 bases aligning to TRBD1. The junction had 4 bases not matched to a gene; V was cut back by 0 bases and J by 8 bases. CDR3 length equals 15 residues. Germline V gives CDR1 LNHNV, CDR2 YYDKDF (reference sequence). CDR3 DNA: TGTGCCACCAGCAGAGAGGGGACAGGGTCCGAAAAACTGTTTTTT. Protein sequence: CATSREGTGSEKLFF.

With regard to this clone: Different DNA sequences within this sample yield the same CDR3. This sequence joins TRBV27 and TRBJ2-7, with TRBD2 identical over 7 bases. The CDR3 runs 14 residues. V shed 5 bases, J shed 4 bases, and the junction held 8 bases outside the gene matches. Looked up from germline, CDR1 is MNHEY and CDR2 is SMNVEV (reference sequence). CDR3 in amino acids: CASSPGGASYEQYF. CDR3 coding DNA: TGTGCCAGCAGTCCGGGGGGTGCTTCATACGAGCAGTACTTC.

J is TRBJ1-4 and V is TRBV2; a weak D match, TRBD1 (6 bases). There are 16 residues in the CDR3. Germline values: CDR1 SNHLY, CDR2 FYNNEI. V lost 5 bases and J 7 bases, leaving 20 bases between the germline ends. CDR3 nucleotide sequence: TGTGCCAGCAGTTCTACCCCCCAGGGGTGGGGTGAAAAACTGTTTTTT. This sequence encodes CASSSTPQGWGEKLFF.

In DNA form, the CDR3 reads TGTGCCAGCAGCCCTAACAATGAGCAGTTCTTC. Residues: CASSPNNEQFF. The chain employs TRBV2 and TRBJ2-1; no clear D gene. The CDR3 totals 11 residues. Trimming took off 6 bases at V and 5 bases at J, with 5 bases between the two ends. Germline assignment: CDR1 SNHLY and CDR2 FYNNEI. Full variable domain (outside the CDR3, taken from reference TRBV2 and TRBJ2-1): EPEVTQTPSHQVTQMGQEVILRCVPISNHLYFYWYRQILGQKVEFLVSFYNNEISEKSEIFDDQFSVERPDGSNFTLKIRSTKLEDSAMYFCASSPNNEQFFGPGTRLTVL.

J is TRBJ2-3 and V is TRBV29-1; TRBD2 matches at 7 bases. V was pared by 4 bases and J by 2 bases, with 3 bases of the junction left unmatched. Per the germline V gene, CDR1 is SQVTM and CDR2 is ANQGSEA. This CDR3 has 13 amino acids. This CDR3 is CSVAGGPTDTQYF. The CDR3 region has the DNA TGCAGCGTTGCGGGGGGACCCACAGATACGCAGTATTTT.

This chain uses TRBV5-4 with TRBJ1-4; 7 bases line up with TRBD1. V lost 1 base to trimming and J lost 7 bases; unmatched junction nucleotides: 1. This CDR3 has 13 amino acids. The germline V gene encodes CDR1 SGHNT and CDR2 YYREEE (reference sequence). The CDR3 DNA is TGTGCCAGCAGCTTGAACAGGGGTGAAAAACTGTTTTTT. Amino acids: CASSLNRGEKLFF.

This clone was found a few times. The chain combines TRBV15 with TRBJ1-1, with a weak D call TRBD1 (6 bases). Germline V gene lookup returns CDR1 LNHNV and CDR2 YYDKDF (reference sequence). The CDR3 is 15 residues long. V lost 0 bases, J lost 4 bases, and 12 bases lay in between. The CDR3 DNA sequence: TGTGCCACCAGCAGAGATCACGGGGGGCTCACTGAAGCTTTCTTT. It translates to CATSRDHGGLTEAFF.